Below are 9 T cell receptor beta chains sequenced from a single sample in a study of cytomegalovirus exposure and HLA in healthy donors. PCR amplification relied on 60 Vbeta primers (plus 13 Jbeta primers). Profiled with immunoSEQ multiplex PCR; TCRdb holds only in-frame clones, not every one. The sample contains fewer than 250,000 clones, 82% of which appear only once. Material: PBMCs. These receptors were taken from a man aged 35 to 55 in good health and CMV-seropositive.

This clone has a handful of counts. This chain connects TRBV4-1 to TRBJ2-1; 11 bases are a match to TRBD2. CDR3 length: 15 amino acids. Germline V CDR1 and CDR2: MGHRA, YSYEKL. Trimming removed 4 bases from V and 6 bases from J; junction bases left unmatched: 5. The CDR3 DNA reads TGCGCCAGCAGCCCTAGACTAGCGGGATTCAATGAGCAGTTCTTC. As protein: CASSPRLAGFNEQFF.

The CDR3 DNA follows: TGTGCCAGCAGTGACACTAGCGGGGGGCGCAATGAGCAGTTCTTC. Its translation: CASSDTSGGRNEQFF. The rearrangement uses TRBV25-1 and TRBJ2-1; TRBD2 matches at 12 bases. There are 15 residues in the CDR3. Germline CDR1 reads MGHDK; CDR2 reads SYGVNS. Trimming removed 3 bases from V and 6 bases from J; junction bases left unmatched: 3.

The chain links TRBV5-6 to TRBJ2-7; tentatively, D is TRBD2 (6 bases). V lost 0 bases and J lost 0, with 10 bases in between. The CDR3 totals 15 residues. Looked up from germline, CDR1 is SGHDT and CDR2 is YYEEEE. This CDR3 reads CASSLGGLSSYEQYV. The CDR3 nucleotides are TGTGCCAGCAGCTTGGGGGGACTCAGCTCCTACGAGCAGTACGTC.

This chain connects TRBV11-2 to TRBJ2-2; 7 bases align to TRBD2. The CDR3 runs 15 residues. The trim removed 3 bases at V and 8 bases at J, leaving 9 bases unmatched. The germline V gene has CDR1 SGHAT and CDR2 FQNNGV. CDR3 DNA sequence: TGTGCCAGCAGCTTGGAGCGGGACCCAGAAGGGGAGCTGTTTTTT. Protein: CASSLERDPEGELFF.

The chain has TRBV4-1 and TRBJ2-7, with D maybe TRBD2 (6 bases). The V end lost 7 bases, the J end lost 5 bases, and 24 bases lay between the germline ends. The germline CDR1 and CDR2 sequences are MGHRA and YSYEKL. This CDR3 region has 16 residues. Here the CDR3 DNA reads TGCGCCAGCAACCTTATTTTGGGGGGAGGAGATGACGAGCAGTACTTC. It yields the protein CASNLILGGGDDEQYF.

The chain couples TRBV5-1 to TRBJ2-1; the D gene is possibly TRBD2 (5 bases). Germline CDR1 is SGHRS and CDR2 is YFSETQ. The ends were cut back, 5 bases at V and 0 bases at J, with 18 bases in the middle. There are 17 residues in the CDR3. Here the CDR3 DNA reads TGCGCCAGCAGGCGCGAACCGAGGGTCAGCTCCTACAATGAGCAGTTCTTC. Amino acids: CASRREPRVSSYNEQFF.

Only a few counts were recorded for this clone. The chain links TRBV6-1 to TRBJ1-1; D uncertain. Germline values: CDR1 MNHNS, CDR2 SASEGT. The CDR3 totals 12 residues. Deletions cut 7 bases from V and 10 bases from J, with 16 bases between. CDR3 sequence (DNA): TGTGCCAGCATCGAATCGCCCCGCGCAGCTTTCTTT. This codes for CASIESPRAAFF.

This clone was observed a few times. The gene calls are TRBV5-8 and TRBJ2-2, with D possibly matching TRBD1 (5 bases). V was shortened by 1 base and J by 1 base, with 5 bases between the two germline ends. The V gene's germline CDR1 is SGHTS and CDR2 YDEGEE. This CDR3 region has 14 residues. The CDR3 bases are TGTGCCAGCAGCTTGAGGGGGAACACCGGGGAGCTGTTTTTT. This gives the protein CASSLRGNTGELFF.

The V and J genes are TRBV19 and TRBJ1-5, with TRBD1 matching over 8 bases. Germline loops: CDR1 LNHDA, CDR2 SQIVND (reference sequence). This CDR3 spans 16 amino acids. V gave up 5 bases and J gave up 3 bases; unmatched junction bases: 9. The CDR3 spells CASSFQGQGNNQPQHF. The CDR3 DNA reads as TGTGCCAGTAGTTTCCAAGGACAGGGTAACAATCAGCCCCAGCATTTT. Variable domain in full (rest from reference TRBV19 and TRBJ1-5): DGGITQSPKYLFRKEGQNVTLSCEQNLNHDAMYWYRQDPGQGLRLIYYSQIVNDFQKGDIAEGYSVSREKKESFPLTVTSAQKNPTAFYLCASSFQGQGNNQPQHFGDGTRLSIL.